These 29 T cell receptor beta chains came from one sample sequenced in a study of control samples from healthy donors and cancer patients. Profiling relied on immunoSEQ multiplex PCR, and the TCRdb table lists in-frame clones only, not all of them. The sample carries a few hundred thousand clones, roughly 90% recorded once. Material for sequencing was PBMCs. These receptors all come from a man aged 35 to 55 with head and neck cancer.

There are a few counts of this clone. The gene calls are TRBV5-1 and TRBJ1-3; D is uncertain. Trimming took off 0 bases at V and 0 bases at J, with 10 bases between the two ends. The CDR3 covers 16 residues. The germline gives CDR1 SGHRS, CDR2 YFSETQ. CDR3 in amino acids: CASSLGALSSGNTIYF. CDR3 nucleotides: TGCGCCAGCAGCTTGGGGGCTTTAAGCTCTGGAAACACCATATATTTT.

This chain connects TRBV7-3 to TRBJ2-1, with 9 bases lining up with TRBD2. CDR1 and CDR2 from the germline V gene are SGHTA and FQGTGA. This CDR3 has 16 residues. Germline trimming cut 5 bases from V and 6 bases from J; bases unmatched to any gene: 11. The CDR3 is CASSLSGRRWGNEQFF. CDR3 sequence (DNA): TGTGCCAGCAGCCTAAGCGGGAGGAGATGGGGCAATGAGCAGTTCTTC. Looking up the rest from reference TRBV7-3 and TRBJ2-1 gives the full variable domain: GAGVSQTPSNKVTEKGKYVELRCDPISGHTALYWYRQSLGQGPEFLIYFQGTGAADDSGLPNDRFFAVRPEGSVSTLKIQRTERGDSAVYLCASSLSGRRWGNEQFFGPGTRLTVL.

The rearrangement uses TRBV30 and TRBJ1-5, with D perhaps TRBD1 (6 bases). V gave up 0 bases and J gave up 3 bases, with 12 bases separating them. The CDR3 spans 15 residues. Germline CDR1 reads GTSNPN; CDR2 reads SVGIG (reference sequence). The CDR3, as DNA: TGTGCCTGGAGTGTACACGGGACACTCAATCAGCCCCAGCATTTT. Protein product: CAWSVHGTLNQPQHF.

This CDR3 is CASSDSGGSYEQYF. The CDR3 DNA follows: TGCGCCAGCAGTGACAGCGGGGGGTCCTACGAGCAGTACTTC. The chain is built from TRBV10-2 and TRBJ2-7, with TRBD2 identical over 9 bases. This CDR3 is 14 amino acids long. V was pared by 3 bases and J by 1 base, with 1 base of the junction left unmatched. Germline loops: CDR1 WSHSY, CDR2 SAAADI.

The CDR3 DNA reads TGTGCCAGCAGCGTAGCTACGGGGGGACTTGGAAACACCATATATTTT. Encoded protein: CASSVATGGLGNTIYF. This chain links TRBV9 with TRBJ1-3; possibly TRBD1 for D (5 bases). The CDR3 extends over 16 amino acids. Trimming shortened V by 0 bases and J by 3 bases, and 13 bases separated the two germline ends. The V gene's germline CDR1 is SGDLS and CDR2 YYNGEE. Variable domain in full (rest from reference TRBV9 and TRBJ1-3): DSGVTQTPKHLITATGQRVTLRCSPRSGDLSVYWYQQSLDQGLQFLIQYYNGEERAKGNILERFSAQQFPDLHSELNLSSLELGDSALYFCASSVATGGLGNTIYFGEGSWLTVV.

This chain connects TRBV30 to TRBJ1-5, with a tentative D call TRBD1 (5 bases). This CDR3 comprises 14 residues. Germline V lookup: CDR1 GTSNPN, CDR2 SVGIG (reference sequence). The germline V and J ends were trimmed by 2 bases and 2 bases, with 10 bases remaining between them. The CDR3 is CAWSRGEGNQPQHF. The CDR3 DNA follows: TGTGCCTGGAGTAGGGGAGAGGGCAATCAGCCCCAGCATTTT.

In DNA, the CDR3 is TGTGCCAGCAGTTTATTTGGGACAGAGTACGAGCAGTACTTC. It codes for CASSLFGTEYEQYF. The chain recombines TRBV27 with TRBJ2-7; TRBD1 matches 7 bases. Germline CDR1 reads MNHEY; CDR2 reads SMNVEV (reference sequence). The CDR3 spans 14 residues. V lost 1 base and J lost 4; bases outside the gene matches: 4.

V is TRBV18 and J is TRBJ1-2; the D gene is possibly TRBD1 (6 bases). CDR1 and CDR2 from the germline V gene are KGHSH and LQKENI. V lost 3 bases and J lost 8, with 19 bases in between. The CDR3 is made up of 15 amino acids. The CDR3 sequence is CASSPSGTPGRGYTF. The DNA of the CDR3 is TGTGCCAGCTCACCCTCCGGGACACCCGGACGGGGCTACACCTTC.

J is TRBJ1-2 and V is TRBV9, with D maybe TRBD1 (6 bases). Per the germline V gene, CDR1 is SGDLS and CDR2 is YYNGEE. This CDR3 is 14 amino acids long. V gave up 4 bases and J gave up 2 bases, with 12 bases separating them. For the CDR3, the DNA is TGTGCCAGCAGCCTCGAGGGGGGCAACTATGGCTACACCTTC. Protein sequence: CASSLEGGNYGYTF.

V gene TRBV19 combines with J gene TRBJ2-7; D gene uncertain. The CDR3 is 11 residues long. V lost 6 bases to trimming and J lost 7 bases, with 10 bases between them. Per the germline V gene, CDR1 is LNHDA and CDR2 is SQIVND (reference sequence). The CDR3 DNA reads TGTGCCAGTAGCTCGGCGTGGGAGCAGTACTTC. Amino acid sequence: CASSSAWEQYF.

The chain uses TRBV9 and TRBJ2-3; the match to TRBD2 covers 13 bases. Losses at the gene ends were 0 bases for V and 4 bases for J; bases not matched to a gene: 11. The CDR3 is 19 amino acids. Germline values: CDR1 SGDLS, CDR2 YYNGEE. In DNA, the CDR3 is TGTGCCAGCAGCGTAGCTACAGGACTAGCGGGAGAAGGGGCAGATACGCAGTATTTT. The encoded protein is CASSVATGLAGEGADTQYF.

This sequence joins TRBV19 and TRBJ1-5; D gene uncertain. CDR1 LNHDA and CDR2 SQIVND come from the germline V gene (reference sequence). The CDR3 is made up of 14 amino acids. The germline V and J ends were trimmed by 4 bases and 5 bases, with 12 bases remaining between them. The CDR3 loop reads CASSTRTGYQPQHF. The CDR3, as DNA: TGTGCCAGTAGTACGCGGACTGGTTATCAGCCCCAGCATTTT.

The rearrangement joins TRBV5-4 to TRBJ1-2; D is possibly TRBD1 (5 bases). The V and J ends lost 4 bases and 0 bases respectively, with 13 bases between them. CDR3 length equals 15 residues. Germline V gives CDR1 SGHNT, CDR2 YYREEE (reference sequence). CDR3 in amino acids: CASSHQGYPNYGYTF. In DNA form, the CDR3 reads TGTGCCAGCAGCCATCAGGGATACCCTAACTATGGCTACACCTTC. The whole variable domain, remainder taken from reference TRBV5-4 and TRBJ1-2, is ETGVTQSPTHLIKTRGQQVTLRCSSQSGHNTVSWYQQALGQGPQFIFQYYREEENGRGNFPPRFSGLQFPNYSSELNVNALELDDSALYLCASSHQGYPNYGYTFGSGTRLTVV.

The chain couples TRBV5-8 to TRBJ1-1; 9 nucleotides align to TRBD1. The V and J ends lost 1 base and 1 base, in that order; junction bases with no gene match: 5. The CDR3 extends over 16 amino acids. From germline, CDR1 is SGHTS and CDR2 YDEGEE. The CDR3 DNA sequence: TGTGCCAGCAGCTTGTATGGACAGGGGCGGAACACTGAAGCTTTCTTT. Translating gives CASSLYGQGRNTEAFF.

This sequence joins TRBV5-6 and TRBJ1-1, with a weak D call TRBD1 (5 bases). V lost 0 bases and J 2 bases, leaving 11 bases between the germline ends. Germline V gene data show CDR1 as SGHDT and CDR2 as YYEEEE. This CDR3 contains 15 residues. Written as DNA, the CDR3 is TGTGCCAGCAGCTTGGGGGGCGGGGCAAACACTGAAGCTTTCTTT. It specifies CASSLGGGANTEAFF.

This chain joins TRBV28 and TRBJ1-1, with D possibly TRBD1 on 5 matching bases. Per germline, CDR1 MDHEN and CDR2 SYDVKM. Trimming shortened V by 9 bases and J by 7 bases, and 15 bases separated the two germline ends. This CDR3 contains 12 residues. The CDR3 DNA is TGTGCCAGTTCCTGGGGGGTTAGTGAAGCTTTCTTT. Translation: CASSWGVSEAFF.

V and J are TRBV15 and TRBJ1-6; 12 bases map to TRBD1. CDR3 length: 15 amino acids. V lost 5 bases and J lost 7; bases outside the gene matches: 3. Germline assignment: CDR1 LNHNV and CDR2 YYDKDF (reference sequence). CDR3 DNA: TGTGCCACCAGCGGGACAGGGGGCATAAATTCACCCCTCCACTTT. Translation gives CATSGTGGINSPLHF.

This clone was recorded a few times. The chain couples TRBV28 to TRBJ1-2, with 7 bases identical to TRBD1. CDR3 size: 15 residues. The V and J ends lost 4 bases and 6 bases, in that order; junction bases with no gene match: 11. From germline, CDR1 is MDHEN and CDR2 SYDVKM. DNA for the CDR3: TGTGCCAGCAGTTCAGTGGGGACAGCATTACATGGCTACACCTTC. Amino acids: CASSSVGTALHGYTF.

The rearrangement links TRBV21-1 to TRBJ2-3; the D call TRBD2 from the table was never checked on the DNA. TRBV21-1 is deemed a pseudogene. The CDR3 contains 15 residues. The CDR3 region is CASRASGKDQDTQYF. DNA for the CDR3: TGTGCCAGCAGGGCTAGCGGGAAAGATCAGGATACGCAGTATTTT.

V gene TRBV7-6 combines with J gene TRBJ1-1; 8 bases match TRBD1. V was clipped by 2 bases and J by 5 bases; unmatched bases: 7. Per germline, CDR1 SGHVS and CDR2 FNYEAQ. CDR3 length: 15 amino acids. The CDR3 DNA follows: TGTGCCAGCAGCTTAAGGACAGGGTGGGAGACTGAAGCTTTCTTT. It encodes CASSLRTGWETEAFF. The whole variable domain, remainder taken from reference TRBV7-6 and TRBJ1-1, is GAGVSQSPRYKVTKRGQDVALRCDPISGHVSLYWYRQALGQGPEFLTYFNYEAQQDKSGLPNDRFSAERPEGSISTLTIQRTEQRDSAMYRCASSLRTGWETEAFFGQGTRLTVV.

The V gene is TRBV7-2, the J gene TRBJ2-3, with 9 bases fitting TRBD1. This CDR3 contains 16 residues. The germline gives CDR1 SGHTA, CDR2 FQGNSA. Trimming at V came to 4 bases and at J to 4 bases, leaving 9 bases not matched to a gene. The CDR3: CASSSQGARRSDTQYF. CDR3 sequence (DNA): TGTGCCAGCAGCTCACAGGGGGCCCGTCGATCAGATACGCAGTATTTT.

About this clone: One end of the junction does not line up with germline, which may come from a read error. V is TRBV7-7 and J is TRBJ2-5, with D hard to call. The CDR3 extends over 13 amino acids. Germline CDR1 is SSHAT and CDR2 is FNYEAQ (reference sequence). The CDR3 sequence: CASSFNEQETQYF. The CDR3 DNA sequence: TGTGCTAGCAGCTTTAACGAGCAAGAGACCCAGTACTTC.

The chain joins TRBV3-1 (or the pseudogene TRBV3-2) to TRBJ2-7; D not resolved. CDR1 and CDR2 from the germline V gene are LGHDT and YNNKEL (reference sequence). This CDR3 contains 14 residues. The V end lost 4 bases, the J end lost 6 bases, and 16 bases lay between the germline ends. The CDR3 DNA sequence: TGTGCCAGCAGCCCCCAAGGGTCAGGTTCCGAGCAGTACTTC. Translation: CASSPQGSGSEQYF.

The V call is TRBV12-5, the J call TRBJ2-5; tentative D call: TRBD2 (5 bases). CDR3 length: 14 amino acids. Per germline, CDR1 LGHNT and CDR2 FRNRAP. V was pared by 5 bases and J by 1 base, with 11 bases between. The CDR3 reads CASGPRAAQETQYF. As DNA, the CDR3 is TGTGCTAGTGGTCCTCGAGCGGCCCAAGAGACCCAGTACTTC.

The gene calls are TRBV3-1 (or the pseudogene TRBV3-2) and TRBJ1-2; the D is unclear. V was shortened by 0 bases and J by 6 bases, with 11 bases between the two germline ends. The CDR3 extends over 14 amino acids. The germline gives CDR1 LGHDT, CDR2 YNNKEL (reference sequence). The CDR3 loop is CASSQDYRTDGYTF. CDR3 in DNA: TGTGCCAGCAGCCAAGATTACAGAACCGATGGCTACACCTTC.

The rearrangement joins TRBV6-5 to TRBJ1-2, with D maybe TRBD1 (6 bases). V lost 3 bases, J lost 4 bases, and 9 bases lay in between. Germline V gives CDR1 MNHEY, CDR2 SVGAGI. The CDR3 sequence is 13 residues long. For the CDR3, the DNA is TGTGCCAGCAGTTATACAGGGTCCTATGGCTACACCTTC. Protein sequence: CASSYTGSYGYTF.

This clone was detected once. This chain joins TRBV13 and TRBJ1-2, with 8 bases aligning to TRBD1. This CDR3 region has 14 residues. The V gene's germline CDR1 is PRHDT and CDR2 FYEKMQ (reference sequence). The V segment lost 3 bases and the J segment 7 bases; nucleotides outside the gene matches: 7. The CDR3 loop reads CASSLGSTGAGYTF. The DNA of the CDR3 is TGTGCCAGCAGCTTGGGCTCGACAGGGGCTGGCTACACCTTC.

The V call is TRBV7-9, the J call TRBJ2-7, with 8 bases lining up with TRBD1. Per the germline V gene, CDR1 is SEHNR and CDR2 is FQNEAQ (reference sequence). CDR3 length: 16 amino acids. The J segment lost 0 bases and the V segment lost 3 bases, leaving 7 bases of the junction unmatched. The CDR3 spells CASSLPRTGNSYEQYF. CDR3 bases: TGTGCCAGCAGCTTGCCCCGGACAGGGAACTCCTACGAGCAGTACTTC.

The rearrangement links TRBV7-3 to TRBJ2-5; D is uncertain. The CDR3 loop spans 13 amino acids. Trimming took 5 bases from V and 7 from J, leaving 14 bases between them. Germline CDR1 is SGHTA and CDR2 is FQGTGA. The CDR3 loop is CASSLEGSGTQYF. In DNA, the CDR3 is TGTGCCAGCAGCCTTGAAGGCTCAGGGACCCAGTACTTC.